A selection of T cell receptor beta chains follows, all from one sample in a study of cytomegalovirus exposure and HLA in healthy donors. Using immunoSEQ multiplex PCR, the repertoire was profiled, and TCRdb retains in-frame clones only, with some absent. The sample consists of more than 150,000 clones, 75% to 85% of them appearing once. Input material: PBMCs. These receptors originate from a girl aged 2 to 9 in good health and CMV-seropositive. CDR3s include the opening cysteine and the closing phenylalanine or tryptophan. A D gene is named only where the DNA matches it firmly. Clone size is shown for a subset of rows, as once, few, many or a class of expanded clone.

V gene	D gene	clone size	J gene	CDR3 length	CDR3 DNA	CDR3 protein
TRBV5-4	NA	NA	TRBJ1-2	13	TGTGCCAGCAGCCAGGACAGCCACTATGGCTACACCTTC	CASSQDSHYGYTF
TRBV14	NA	NA	TRBJ1-1	13	TGTGCCAGCAGCCGGGAGTTGAACACTGAAGCTTTCTTT	CASSRELNTEAFF
TRBV14	NA	NA	TRBJ2-7	14	TGTGCCAGCAGCGGGGGCTGGGGGTCCGGCGAGCAGTACTTC	CASSGGWGSGEQYF
TRBV6-1	TRBD2	once	TRBJ2-7	13	TGTGCCAGTCTATTGGGGGAGGGGTACGAGCAGTACTTC	CASLLGEGYEQYF
TRBV27	NA	NA	TRBJ2-7	16	TGTGCCAGCAGCCCCAGTCTGGGACATGAAACCTACGAGCAGTACTTC	CASSPSLGHETYEQYF
TRBV7-3	TRBD1	NA	TRBJ1-2	15	TGTGCCAGCAGTCCGACAGGGGAAGGATTTGGTGGCTACACCTTC	CASSPTGEGFGGYTF
TRBV19	TRBD2	NA	TRBJ2-1	18	TGTGCCAGTAGTATAGACGGCGGCGGGAGTACATCCTACAATGAGCAGTTCTTC	CASSIDGGGSTSYNEQFF
TRBV28	TRBD1	NA	TRBJ1-4	14	TGTGCCAGCAGAGGGGGCCCAACTAATGAAAAACTGTTTTTT	CASRGGPTNEKLFF
TRBV19	NA	once	TRBJ2-1	15	TGTGCCAGTAGTATAAGTAGCGCTAAGCACAATGAGCAGTTCTTC	CASSISSAKHNEQFF
TRBV30	NA	NA	TRBJ1-2	16	TGTGCCTGGAGTGTAGGCAGGGGTCGGCCTAACTATGGCTACACCTTC	CAWSVGRGRPNYGYTF
TRBV28	NA	NA	TRBJ2-7	16	TGTGCCAGCAGCGTGAGCTTAGTCAGGGATACCTACGAGCAGTACTTC	CASSVSLVRDTYEQYF
TRBV28	NA	NA	TRBJ2-5	14	TGTGCCAGCAGCTCGCGACAAGTCCAAGAGACCCAGTACTTC	CASSSRQVQETQYF
TRBV6-1	NA	NA	TRBJ1-1	13	TGTGCCAGCAGTGAACGGGGTTTCACTGAAGCTTTCTTT	CASSERGFTEAFF
TRBV6-5	NA	NA	TRBJ1-1	13	TGTGCCAGCTATAGGGACACCACCACTGAAGCTTTCTTT	CASYRDTTTEAFF
TRBV19	NA	once	TRBJ2-2	14	TGTGCCACCCGAGGGCCACCGGTCACCGGGGAGCTGTTTTTT	CATRGPPVTGELFF
TRBV5-4	NA	NA	TRBJ2-5	13	TGTGCCAGCAGCTTGTACAGGGAAGAGACCCAGTACTTC	CASSLYREETQYF
TRBV6-1	NA	NA	TRBJ1-2	15	TGTGCCAGCAGTGACAGTCTAGGAACCTACTATGGCTACACCTTC	CASSDSLGTYYGYTF
TRBV5-1	NA	few	TRBJ1-1	14	TGCGCCAGCAGCTTGGATCAGGGGAACACTGAAGCTTTCTTT	CASSLDQGNTEAFF
TRBV9	NA	NA	TRBJ1-1	15	TGTGCCAGCAGCGTAGAGGCGGTCATGAACACTGAAGCTTTCTTT	CASSVEAVMNTEAFF
TRBV30	NA	NA	TRBJ2-5	14	TGTGCCTGGACTAGGCGGGGCGGGAAGAGGACCCAGTACTTC	CAWTRRGGKRTQYF
TRBV14	NA	NA	TRBJ1-2	13	TGTGCCAGCAGCCAAGGGCAGGTCTATGGCTACACCTTC	CASSQGQVYGYTF
TRBV7-9	TRBD1	NA	TRBJ2-7	13	TGTGCCAGCAGCTTGGACAGGGGCTACGAGCAGTACTTC	CASSLDRGYEQYF
TRBV5-1	NA	NA	TRBJ1-2	13	TGCGCCAGCTCCGGGGAAGCACTCTATGGCTACACCTTC	CASSGEALYGYTF
TRBV27	NA	once	TRBJ1-2	14	TGTGCCAGCAGTTTATCCAGGGGAGGGTATGGCTACACCTTC	CASSLSRGGYGYTF
TRBV9	NA	NA	TRBJ1-1	13	TGTGCCAGCAGCTCCGGACAGAACACTGAAGCTTTCTTT	CASSSGQNTEAFF
TRBV14	NA	once	TRBJ2-3	12	TGTGCCAGCAGCCAAGGGCGGGGTACGCAGTATTTT	CASSQGRGTQYF
TRBV25-1	NA	NA	TRBJ1-5	15	TGTGCCAGTCCACGGGGAGGAAGTAGCAATCAGCCCCAGCATTTT	CASPRGGSSNQPQHF
TRBV5-1	TRBD1	NA	TRBJ2-7	14	TGCGCCAGCAGCTTAGGACAGGGGATCTACGAGCAGTACTTC	CASSLGQGIYEQYF
TRBV6-1	NA	NA	TRBJ1-1	14	TGTGCCAGCAGCGAGGAGATCATGAACACTGAAGCTTTCTTT	CASSEEIMNTEAFF
TRBV4-1	NA	few	TRBJ1-2	14	TGCGCCAGCAGCCAAGGACAACTTTTCTATGGCTACACCTTC	CASSQGQLFYGYTF
TRBV5-1	TRBD1	few	TRBJ2-2	14	TGCGCCAGCAGGGCCGGGACAGCCACCGGGGAGCTGTTTTTT	CASRAGTATGELFF
TRBV13	TRBD1	NA	TRBJ1-3	17	TGTGCCAGCAGCCAGGGACAGGATTCCGTCTCTGGAAACACCATATATTTT	CASSQGQDSVSGNTIYF
TRBV19	NA	NA	TRBJ1-5	16	TGTGCCAGTAGTCTCTGGGCCCAGCAAAGCAATCAGCCCCAGCATTTT	CASSLWAQQSNQPQHF
TRBV7-7	TRBD2	NA	TRBJ2-1	14	TGTGCTAGCAGCTCCGGACTAGCGGGAGATGAGCAGTTCTTC	CASSSGLAGDEQFF
TRBV27	TRBD1	NA	TRBJ2-7	15	TGTGCCAGCAGCCAGGACAGGGTCCCACCCTACGAGCAGTACTTC	CASSQDRVPPYEQYF
TRBV27	NA	NA	TRBJ2-3	16	TGTGCCAGCAGTTCCCCCCTAAAGGAGGACACAGATACGCAGTATTTT	CASSSPLKEDTDTQYF
TRBV9	TRBD2	NA	TRBJ2-1	15	TGTGCCAGCAGCGTAGCTACCGGGAGGTACAATGAGCAGTTCTTC	CASSVATGRYNEQFF
TRBV10-1	NA	NA	TRBJ2-1	17	TGCGCCAGCAGTGAGTCGGCCGGAGTTAACTCCTACAATGAGCAGTTCTTC	CASSESAGVNSYNEQFF
TRBV20-1	NA	once	TRBJ2-1	11	TGCAGTGCTAGAGATTTAAATCAGCAGTTCTTC	CSARDLNQQFF
TRBV7-8	NA	once	TRBJ1-2	15	TGTGCCAGCAGCGAGGCCGACAGTCCAAACTATGGCTACACCTTC	CASSEADSPNYGYTF
TRBV10-3	NA	NA	TRBJ2-5	12	TGTGCCATCAGACAGGGCTCTGGGGCCCAGTACTTC	CAIRQGSGAQYF
TRBV5-1	TRBD1	NA	TRBJ1-3	16	TGCGCCAGCAGCCTGGGACAGGGGTACTCTGGAAACACCATATATTTT	CASSLGQGYSGNTIYF
TRBV2	TRBD1	NA	TRBJ2-5	14	TGTGCCAGCACCTCTCTGACAGGGGGAGAGACCCAGTACTTC	CASTSLTGGETQYF
TRBV10-3	TRBD2	NA	TRBJ2-7	15	TGTGCCATCAGGGGGGGACTAGCGGGGGGCTACGAGCAGTACTTC	CAIRGGLAGGYEQYF
TRBV12-5	NA	once	TRBJ1-5	14	TGTGCTAGTGGCCCTTCAGGGAGGTTTCAGCCCCAGCATTTT	CASGPSGRFQPQHF
TRBV6-1	NA	few	TRBJ1-4	15	TGTGCCAGCAGTCCGCCGACAGGATCGGGTGAAAAACTGTTTTTT	CASSPPTGSGEKLFF
TRBV5-1	NA	NA	TRBJ2-5	15	TGCGCCAGCAGCTTGAGCTGGGGGCATGCACAAGCCCAGTACTTC	CASSLSWGHAQAQYF
TRBV4-2	TRBD1	NA	TRBJ1-6	16	TGTGCCAGCAGCCGGACAGCGACAGGGAGTAATTCACCCCTCCACTTT	CASSRTATGSNSPLHF